Listed below are T cell receptor beta chains from one sample, sequenced in a study of blood T cells in healthy people across ages. One entry per CDR3 protein, called by TCRdb with MiXCR from the 5' RACE reads. The data show 920,000 or so distinct CDR3 sequences, more than 35% seen once. The sequenced sample was blood. These receptor sequences come from a woman aged 55-69 years in good health. The CDR3 runs from the conserved cysteine through the conserved F or W. D genes are given only for firm matches. Not every row has a clone size; where given, it reads once, few, many or a size class.

size	V	D	J	DNA	CDR3
NA	TRBV25-1	TRBD2	TRBJ2-1	TGTGCCAGCAGTGAATCTTGGGCTAGCGGCGACAATGAGCAGTTCTTC	CASSESWASGDNEQFF
NA	TRBV28	TRBD2	TRBJ2-7	TGTGCCAGCAGCCTTATGCGGGGGGCCTACGAGCAGTACTTC	CASSLMRGAYEQYF
NA	TRBV15	NA	TRBJ2-1	TGTGCCACCAGCAGAGATGTCTCGTCAGGGTACAATGAGCAGTTCTTC	CATSRDVSSGYNEQFF
NA	TRBV9	TRBD1	TRBJ2-7	TGTGCCAGCAGCGTAGGGGGACAGGGGATCGAGCAGTACTTC	CASSVGGQGIEQYF
NA	TRBV14	TRBD2	TRBJ2-7	TGTGCCAGCAGCCGAATGGGACTAGCCGACGAGCAGTACTTC	CASSRMGLADEQYF
NA	TRBV6-2/TRBV6-3	TRBD2	TRBJ2-7	TGTGCCAGCACCAAAAGCGGGAGGGCCGACGAGCAGTACTTC	CASTKSGRADEQYF
NA	TRBV7-8	TRBD2	TRBJ2-1	TGTGCCAGCAGCCCAGAGAGGGGTAGCGGGAGTCTTAATGAGCAGTTCTTC	CASSPERGSGSLNEQFF
NA	TRBV7-3	NA	TRBJ1-6	TGTGCCAGCAGTGGGAGCAGGGTGGATCCCCTCCACTTT	CASSGSRVDPLHF
few	TRBV6-1	NA	TRBJ2-4	TGTGCCAGCAGTCCCCCCCCGGGTTTGGGGCTAGGCAAAAACATTCAGTACTTC	CASSPPPGLGLGKNIQYF
NA	TRBV3-1	NA	TRBJ2-7	TGTGCCAGCAGCCGGAGACAGTACGAGCAGTACTTC	CASSRRQYEQYF
few	TRBV20-1	NA	TRBJ1-3	TGCAGTGCTAGTAACGTGGGGGACTCGCTCCTTGGAAACACCATATATTTT	CSASNVGDSLLGNTIYF
NA	TRBV27	TRBD1	TRBJ2-5	TGTGCCACCGTCTCATTGGGACAGGGCGGAGAGACCCAGTACTTC	CATVSLGQGGETQYF
NA	TRBV3-1	NA	TRBJ2-3	TGTGCCAGCAGCCCGCGGGACTTTGGTACGCAGTATTTT	CASSPRDFGTQYF
NA	TRBV14	TRBD2	TRBJ2-1	TGTGCCAGCAGCCAAGTACGAAGCGGGAGAAACAATGAGCAGTTCTTC	CASSQVRSGRNNEQFF
NA	TRBV10-3	NA	TRBJ2-1	TGTGCCATCAGTGAGTCTGGACAAATATACAATGAGCAGTTCTTC	CAISESGQIYNEQFF
NA	TRBV7-6	NA	TRBJ2-6	TGTGCCAGCAGCCAATGGGAGCAGGGGATCGGGGGGGCCAACGTCCTGACTTTC	CASSQWEQGIGGANVLTF
many	TRBV29-1	NA	TRBJ2-4	TGCAGCGTTCCCGACAGGAGAGACTCCTTAGCCAAAAACATTCAGTACTTC	CSVPDRRDSLAKNIQYF
NA	TRBV5-1	TRBD2	TRBJ2-4	TGCGCCAGCAGCTTGGACGGGACTAGGATAAACATTCAGTACTTC	CASSLDGTRINIQYF
few	TRBV5-4	NA	TRBJ2-1	TGTGCCAGCAGCGGCGGACCGGGGTCCTACAATGAGCAGTTCTTC	CASSGGPGSYNEQFF
NA	TRBV29-1	NA	TRBJ2-7	TGCAGCGCCACCAGAGGGTCCCACGAGCAGTACTTC	CSATRGSHEQYF
few	TRBV2	TRBD2	TRBJ2-1	TGTGCCAGCGCGGGACTAGCGGACAATGAGCAGTTCTTC	CASAGLADNEQFF
NA	TRBV6-6	NA	TRBJ2-7	TGTGCCAGCTCCTTGGGGAAGCACGAGCAGTACTTC	CASSLGKHEQYF
NA	TRBV5-1	TRBD2	TRBJ2-1	TGCGCCAGCAGCTTGGTACTAGCGGGAAGTAGGTCCTACAATGAGCAGTTCTTC	CASSLVLAGSRSYNEQFF
many	TRBV20-1	NA	TRBJ1-2	TGCAGTGCGACGACGAGCAGTTTAAGCTATGGCTACACCTTC	CSATTSSLSYGYTF
NA	TRBV10-1	TRBD1	TRBJ2-7	TGCGCCAGCAGTGACGGGGACAGGAATTCCTACGAGCAGTACTTC	CASSDGDRNSYEQYF
few	TRBV11-2	TRBD1	TRBJ2-5	TGTGCCAGCAGCCGTACAGGGGGCGGCAAGGAGACCCAGTACTTC	CASSRTGGGKETQYF
many	TRBV6-2/TRBV6-3	NA	TRBJ1-5	TGTGCCAGCAGTTACTCCGGGAGGGGCAATCAGCCCCAGCATTTT	CASSYSGRGNQPQHF
NA	TRBV29-1	NA	TRBJ2-1	TGCAGCGTTGAAACCTCCGGAGGGGTTGAGCAGTTCTTC	CSVETSGGVEQFF
NA	TRBV4-2	TRBD2	TRBJ2-1	TGTGCCAGCAGCCAAGATGGAGGCGGGAGGGCCCTTGGTGAGCAGTTCTTC	CASSQDGGGRALGEQFF
NA	TRBV6-1	NA	TRBJ1-5	TGTGCCAGCAGGGGCAGGTCAGGCAATCAGCCCCAGCATTTT	CASRGRSGNQPQHF
NA	TRBV14	NA	TRBJ2-7	TGTGCCAGCAGCCAAGATCGGACTTTTTCCTACGAGCGGTACTTC	CASSQDRTFSYERYF
NA	TRBV20-1	NA	TRBJ2-7	TGCAGTGCTGTAGTTATGGAGGCTGGAGTAGGGTCCGAGCAGTACTTC	CSAVVMEAGVGSEQYF
NA	TRBV7-9	TRBD2	TRBJ2-7	TGTGCCAGCAGCCGGGGGGAGAGTGAGCAGTACTTC	CASSRGESEQYF
few	TRBV14	NA	TRBJ2-3	TGTGCCAGCAGCCAAGTATCCGGGGGCGATACAGATACGCAGTATTTT	CASSQVSGGDTDTQYF
NA	TRBV9	NA	TRBJ1-1	TGTGCCAGCAGCGTAGGCAAGAACACTGAAGCTTTCTTT	CASSVGKNTEAFF
NA	TRBV20-1	NA	TRBJ2-7	TGCAGTGCGCCACAAGACGAGCAGTACTTC	CSAPQDEQYF
many	TRBV7-6	NA	TRBJ2-6	TGTGCCAGCAGCTTGGAATCCTCTGGGGCCAACGTCCTGACTTTC	CASSLESSGANVLTF
few	TRBV6-5	NA	TRBJ2-1	TGTGCCAGCAGTTACTCGGCCGGCAATGAGCAGTTCTTC	CASSYSAGNEQFF
NA	TRBV20-1	TRBD2	TRBJ2-1	TGCAGTGCTCACAGCGGGAGCGGGATCCACAATGAGCAGTTCTTC	CSAHSGSGIHNEQFF
NA	TRBV20-1	NA	TRBJ2-7	TGCAGTGCCTGTAGACTAACTCCTCCCTACGAGCAGTACTTC	CSACRLTPPYEQYF
NA	TRBV21-1	NA	TRBJ2-7	TGTGCCAGCAGCAAAGCCTACCGGACGGTCTCCTACGAGCAGTACTTC	CASSKAYRTVSYEQYF
NA	TRBV29-1	NA	TRBJ2-1	TGCAGCGGAGGCCGGGAGCTATCTTACAATGAGCAGTTCTTC	CSGGRELSYNEQFF
NA	TRBV20-1	TRBD2	TRBJ2-5	TGCAGTGCTAATTTAGCGGGAGGGCCCCGGGAGACCCAGTACTTC	CSANLAGGPRETQYF
NA	TRBV20-1	NA	TRBJ1-2	TGCAGTGCTAGAGAGGGACAAGGCACTGGTGGCTACACCTTC	CSAREGQGTGGYTF
NA	TRBV27	NA	TRBJ1-5	TGTGCCAGCAGTTTCCGCGGGGGGAGCCCGAGTCAGCCCCAGCATTTT	CASSFRGGSPSQPQHF
NA	TRBV10-3	TRBD1	TRBJ2-2	TGTGCCATCAGTGATCAGGGGGCCACCGGGGAGCTGTTTTTT	CAISDQGATGELFF
NA	TRBV20-1	NA	TRBJ2-1	TGCAGTGCTTACCAGGGCCCACTCTACAATGAGCAGTTCTTC	CSAYQGPLYNEQFF
NA	TRBV4-1	NA	TRBJ2-1	TGCGCCAGCAGCCAAGGTGACTCACCGGAGCAGTTCTTC	CASSQGDSPEQFF
NA	TRBV2	TRBD2	TRBJ2-7	TGTGCCAGCAGTGTGGGGGGGACTGTCACCTACGAGCAGTACTTC	CASSVGGTVTYEQYF
NA	TRBV7-9	NA	TRBJ2-3	TGTGCCAGCAGCTTTTTTGCGAGCACAGATACGCAGTATTTT	CASSFFASTDTQYF
few	TRBV20-1	NA	TRBJ1-5	TGCAGTGTCACACCCCGGTCGATGATCAATCAGCCCCAGCATTTT	CSVTPRSMINQPQHF
few	TRBV28	NA	TRBJ1-2	TGTGCCAGCAGTGACCAGGGAACCTATGGCTACACCTTC	CASSDQGTYGYTF
few	TRBV27	NA	TRBJ2-2	TGTGCCAGCAGTTTAACCGGGGGCAACACCGGGGAGCTGTTTTTT	CASSLTGGNTGELFF
NA	TRBV7-9	TRBD1	TRBJ2-5	TGTGCCAGCAGCCCCCAGACAGGGTTACTGGGGGAGACCCAGTACTTC	CASSPQTGLLGETQYF